Listed below are T cell receptor beta chains from one sample, sequenced in a study of neoadjuvant anti-PD-1 for oral cavity cancer. Sequencing used immunoSEQ multiplex PCR; TCRdb keeps in-frame clones, though not all of them. The sample yields just under 70,000 clones, around 83% seen once. Source: PBMCs, taken after nivolumab (anti-PD-1) treatment. The receptors stem from a person between 40 and 85 years old with oral cavity squamous cell carcinoma. Both conserved end residues are part of each CDR3. A D gene is named only where the DNA matches it firmly. Only some rows state a clone size, as once, few, many or a class for expanded clones.

clone_size j_call d_call v_call cdr3_nt cdr3_aa
. TRBJ2-7 . TRBV11-2 TGTGCCAGCACTCCCCAGGGGTTTACATACGAGCAGTACTTC CASTPQGFTYEQYF
. TRBJ1-1 . TRBV4-1 TGCGCCAGCAGCCAATCACGAGGGGGTGACATGAACACTGAAGCTTTCTTT CASSQSRGGDMNTEAFF
. TRBJ2-3 . TRBV30 TGTGCCTGGAGTAGGGGGGAGGTAAGGCAGTATTTT CAWSRGEVRQYF
. TRBJ2-7 TRBD1 TRBV6-5 TGTGCCAGCAGTTACCGGACAGGGGCCTACGAGCAGTACTTC CASSYRTGAYEQYF
. TRBJ1-2 . TRBV28 TGTGCCAGCAGTTTTTGGGCAGGGTACTATGGCTACACCTTC CASSFWAGYYGYTF
. TRBJ2-7 . TRBV9 TGTGCCAGCAGCGTAAGGGGTCACTACGAGCAGTACTTC CASSVRGHYEQYF
. TRBJ1-2 . TRBV29-1 TGCAGCGTTGAAGACCTTAACTATGGCTACACCTTC CSVEDLNYGYTF
. TRBJ1-1 TRBD1 TRBV28 TGTGCCAGCAGTCGATGGACAGGGGGCTTCACTGAAGCTTTCTTT CASSRWTGGFTEAFF
. TRBJ2-5 . TRBV27 TGTGCCAGCAGAAGTCACAGGGAAATCCAAGAGACCCAGTACTTC CASRSHREIQETQYF
. TRBJ2-3 . TRBV29-1 TGCAGCGTTGAAGTCGGCACAGATACGCAGTATTTT CSVEVGTDTQYF
. TRBJ1-2 . TRBV27 TGTGCCAGCAGTCCTGGAGGGAACTATGGCTACACCTTC CASSPGGNYGYTF
. TRBJ2-5 . TRBV5-1 TGCGCCAGCAGCTTGGCCGGAGGGGGGCAAGAGACCCAGTACTTC CASSLAGGGQETQYF
. TRBJ2-1 TRBD2 TRBV30 TGTGCCTGGGATAGCGGGATATACAATGAGCAGTTCTTC CAWDSGIYNEQFF
. TRBJ2-6 . TRBV29-1 TGCAGCGTTGTGGGCTCTGGGGCCAACGTCCTGACTTTC CSVVGSGANVLTF
. TRBJ1-3 TRBD1 TRBV5-5 TGTGCCAGCAGCTCAGACAGGGGCTCTGGAAACACCATATATTTT CASSSDRGSGNTIYF
. TRBJ1-1 . TRBV7-3 TGTGCCAGCAGCTTAAATTCGGGGAACACTGAAGCTTTCTTT CASSLNSGNTEAFF
. TRBJ1-4 TRBD1 TRBV5-1 TGCGCCAGCAGCGGGACAGGGGGCCAGAATGAAAAACTGTTTTTT CASSGTGGQNEKLFF
medium-sized TRBJ1-1 . TRBV19 TGTGCCAGTAGTAGAGCCGGACAGCAACAAGAAGCTTTCTTT CASSRAGQQQEAFF
. TRBJ2-1 . TRBV11-2 TGTGCCAGCAGCCCCCCGAATGGGGCCAGTTATGGTGAGCAGTTCTTC CASSPPNGASYGEQFF
. TRBJ2-5 TRBD2 TRBV11-2 TGTGCCAGCAGCGGGACTAGCGGGGGGCAAGAGACCCAGTACTTC CASSGTSGGQETQYF
. TRBJ2-2 . TRBV5-4 TGTGCCAGCAGCTTTGACAGCCGGGCGGAGCTGTTTTTT CASSFDSRAELFF
once TRBJ1-1 . TRBV10-3 TGTGCCATCAGTGAGAGTCTGTCTCAGGAAGGAGCTTTCTTT CAISESLSQEGAFF